Reported below is one TCR beta chain. Its specificity is not known. The data derive from a study of shared clonotypes between healthy human individuals. Whole-study findings and limits: Shared clonotypes across all four donors exceeded non-shared ones in generation probability.

The authors divided CD4+ cells into CD45RA+ naive and CD45RA-negative memory subsets. Trimming took 1 base from V and 7 from J, leaving 9 bases between them. Germline V gives CDR1 SGHDT, CDR2 YYEEEE. CDR3 size: 14 residues. The data were produced by immunoSEQ multiplex PCR, yet TCRdb's version contains in-frame clones alone and is incomplete. The table lists around 2,000,000 clones, roughly 94% of them singletons. This chain joins TRBV5-6 and TRBJ1-6; tentatively, D is TRBD1 (6 bases). The specimen sequenced was naive CD4+ T cells sorted from blood. Described subset: CD45RA+ positively selected. The TCR comes from a man between 18 and 35 years old in good health. The DNA of the CDR3 is TGTGCCAGCAGCTTGAGTCAGGGGAATTCACCCCTCCACTTT. As protein: CASSLSQGNSPLHF. Filled out from reference TRBV5-6 and TRBJ1-6, the complete variable domain reads DAGVTQSPTHLIKTRGQQVTLRCSPKSGHDTVSWYQQALGQGPQFIFQYYEEEERQRGNFPDRFSGHQFPNYSSELNVNALLLGDSALYLCASSLSQGNSPLHFGNGTRLTVT.